The following is a TCR beta chain sequence with its context. As yet, its antigen is unknown. PCR primers comprised 60 Vbeta and 13 Jbeta primers. The data were produced by immunoSEQ multiplex PCR, yet TCRdb's version contains in-frame clones alone and is incomplete. The sample table sets out approximately 30,000 clones. This record comes from a study of cytomegalovirus exposure and HLA in healthy donors. Study overall: Roughly 92 million unique TCRs, all from HLA-typed donors, were included in an early release of the data.

The CDR3 has 16 residues. Per the germline V gene, CDR1 is SGDLS and CDR2 is YYNGEE. V shed 5 bases and J 0 bases; nucleotides not matched to a gene: 11. Study observations and caveats: Owing to their indistinguishability, certain V segments, notably TRBV6-2 and TRBV6-3, were excluded. Earlier analysis found most TCR beta V segments productive about 87% or about 30% of the time.

The rearrangement links TRBV9 to TRBJ2-7; 7 bases match TRBD2. The clonotype comes from a woman aged 40 to 49 in good health and CMV-seropositive. The specimen was PBMCs. CDR3 nucleotides: TGTGCCAGCAGTGAGGAAGCGGGGTGGAGCTCCTACGAGCAGTACTTC. It specifies CASSEEAGWSSYEQYF.